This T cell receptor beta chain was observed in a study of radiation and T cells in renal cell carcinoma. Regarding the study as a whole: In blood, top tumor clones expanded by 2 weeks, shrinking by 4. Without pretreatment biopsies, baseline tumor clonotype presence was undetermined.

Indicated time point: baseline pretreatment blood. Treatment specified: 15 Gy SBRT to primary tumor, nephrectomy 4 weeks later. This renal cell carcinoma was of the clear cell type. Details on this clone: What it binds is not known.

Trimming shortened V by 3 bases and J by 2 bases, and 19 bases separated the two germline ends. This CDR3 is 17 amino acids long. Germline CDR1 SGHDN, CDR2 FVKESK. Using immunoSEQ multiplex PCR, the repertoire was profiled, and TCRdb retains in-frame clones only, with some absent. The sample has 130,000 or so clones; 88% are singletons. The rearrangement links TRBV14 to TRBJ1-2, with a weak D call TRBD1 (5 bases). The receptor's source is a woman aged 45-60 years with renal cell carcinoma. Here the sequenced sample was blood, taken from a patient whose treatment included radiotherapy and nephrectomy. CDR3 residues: CASSQAKSGTANYGYTF. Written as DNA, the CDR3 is TGTGCCAGCAGCCAGGCCAAAAGCGGGACGGCGAACTATGGCTACACCTTC.